Below, 25 T cell receptor beta chains from the same sample are listed, as sequenced in a study of shared clonotypes between healthy human individuals. TCRdb keeps only in-frame clones here, not all; method: immunoSEQ multiplex PCR. The sample contains nearly 1 million clones, 60% to 85% of which appear only once. The specimen sequenced was memory CD4+ T cells sorted from blood. This sample's subset: CD45RA-negative fraction. These receptors were obtained from a man between 18 and 29 years old in good health.

At least ten counts were recorded for this clone. The J gene is TRBJ2-5, the V gene TRBV29-1; D call uncertain. This CDR3 has 11 residues. Germline V CDR1 and CDR2: SQVTM, ANQGSEA. Between the trimmed V and J ends, which lost 4 bases and 4 bases, there was a span of 7 bases. The DNA of the CDR3 is TGCAGCGTTGTACCAGGAGAGACCCAGTACTTC. Encoded protein: CSVVPGETQYF.

To note about this clone: The same CDR3 arises from other DNA sequences in this sample as well. This rearrangement joins TRBV5-1 to TRBJ2-5; D is undetermined. The CDR3 runs to 12 residues. Looked up from germline, CDR1 is SGHRS and CDR2 is YFSETQ. V was clipped by 0 bases and J by 5 bases, with 5 bases between them. As DNA, the CDR3 is TGCGCCAGCAGCTTGGCCGGTGAGACCCAGTACTTC. Protein product: CASSLAGETQYF.

This chain uses TRBV6-5 with TRBJ1-1; D is undetermined. The CDR3 has 14 amino acids. Germline loops: CDR1 MNHEY, CDR2 SVGAGI. V was clipped by 4 bases and J by 4 bases, with 13 bases between them. CDR3 residues: CASSSRRGSTEAFF. CDR3 coding DNA: TGTGCCAGCAGTTCCCGGCGTGGATCCACTGAAGCTTTCTTT.

The chain links TRBV27 to TRBJ2-5; D may correspond to TRBD1 or TRBD2 (7 bases each). Germline V gene sequence: CDR1 MNHEY, CDR2 SMNVEV (reference sequence). There are 15 residues in the CDR3. Trimming left V 2 bases short and J 4 bases short, with 14 bases between. The CDR3 is CASSLEGRGGETQYF. CDR3 sequence (DNA): TGTGCCAGCAGTTTAGAGGGCAGGGGGGGAGAGACCCAGTACTTC.

The chain joins TRBV5-1 to TRBJ2-3; tentative D call: TRBD1 (6 bases). The CDR3 is made up of 14 amino acids. Germline CDR1 reads SGHRS; CDR2 reads YFSETQ. Trimming left V 4 bases short and J 2 bases short, with 11 bases between. The DNA for the CDR3 is TGCGCCAGCAGCGCCGGACAGTTCACAGATACGCAGTATTTT. Residues: CASSAGQFTDTQYF.

There are many counts of this clone. The genes are TRBV5-1 and TRBJ1-6; D is undetermined. Germline CDR1 and CDR2: SGHRS and YFSETQ. V was trimmed by 3 bases and J by 7 bases, leaving 11 bases between them. This CDR3 is 14 amino acids long. The DNA of the CDR3 is TGCGCCAGCAGCTCTCCGGGATACAATTCACCCCTCCACTTT. This translates into CASSSPGYNSPLHF.

J is TRBJ1-2 and V is TRBV4-3; D ambiguous. Germline values: CDR1 LGHNA, CDR2 YSLEER. CDR3 size: 18 residues. The V end was cut by 0 bases, the J end by 4 bases, with 21 bases between. The CDR3 is CASSQDRAIQAVVYGYTF. CDR3 sequence (DNA): TGCGCCAGCAGCCAAGATAGAGCAATTCAGGCTGTTGTCTATGGCTACACCTTC.

This clone appeared a few times. The same CDR3 arises from other DNA sequences in this sample as well. The chain combines TRBV12-5 with TRBJ2-2; tentative D call: TRBD2 (6 bases). CDR3 size: 12 residues. Looked up from germline, CDR1 is LGHNT and CDR2 is FRNRAP. V dropped 5 bases and J dropped 5 bases, with 6 bases sitting between them. CDR3 in DNA: TGTGCTAGTGGTCGGGGGACCGGGGAGCTGTTTTTT. Its protein is CASGRGTGELFF.

In nucleotides, the CDR3 is TGTGCCAGCACCCGAGAGGACAGGGGGACAGATACGCAGTATTTT. Translation gives CASTREDRGTDTQYF. This chain connects TRBV6-1 to TRBJ2-3; TRBD1 agrees at 10 bases. Germline-derived CDR1 and CDR2 are MNHNS and SASEGT. V was pared by 7 bases and J by 3 bases, with 7 bases of the junction left unmatched. The CDR3 is 15 amino acids.

This chain links TRBV5-1 with TRBJ2-3; 11 bases are shared with TRBD2. CDR3 length: 17 residues. V dropped 4 bases and J dropped 7; count of bases not matched to a gene: 14. Germline-derived CDR1 and CDR2 are SGHRS and YFSETQ. The CDR3 DNA is TGCGCCAGCAGCGCCCTCGGGACTAGCGGTTTGGGGTATACGCAGTATTTT. Protein sequence: CASSALGTSGLGYTQYF.

The V gene is TRBV18, the J gene TRBJ2-7; 15 bases agree with TRBD2. CDR1 and CDR2 (germline): KGHSH, LQKENI. The V segment lost 3 bases and the J segment 0 bases; nucleotides outside the gene matches: 6. The CDR3 has 18 residues. The CDR3 is CASSPGTSGRRSSYEQYF. CDR3 in DNA: TGTGCCAGCTCACCTGGGACTAGCGGGAGGCGCAGCTCCTACGAGCAGTACTTC. The full variable domain, completed using reference TRBV18 and TRBJ2-7, is NAGVMQNPRHLVRRRGQEARLRCSPMKGHSHVYWYRQLPEEGLKFMVYLQKENIIDESGMPKERFSAEFPKEGPSILRIQQVVRGDSAAYFCASSPGTSGRRSSYEQYFGPGTRLTVT.

This chain links TRBV11-2 with TRBJ2-7; possibly TRBD2 for D (6 bases). Between the trimmed V and J ends, which lost 5 bases and 2 bases, there was a span of 13 bases. CDR3 length: 14 amino acids. Germline CDR1 and CDR2: SGHAT and FQNNGV. The CDR3, as DNA: TGTGCCAGCAGCAAAAGCCGGACTACCTACGAGCAGTACTTC. As protein: CASSKSRTTYEQYF.

The V gene is TRBV7-2, the J gene TRBJ1-5; perhaps TRBD1 as D (6 bases). CDR3 length equals 13 residues. The germline V gene encodes CDR1 SGHTA and CDR2 FQGNSA. Trimming took off 4 bases at V and 7 bases at J, with 11 bases between the two ends. CDR3: CASSSDRRQPQHF. The CDR3 nucleotides are TGTGCCAGCAGCTCAGACAGGCGCCAGCCCCAGCATTTT.

The chain is built from TRBV5-6 and TRBJ2-7, with TRBD2 matching 10 bases. The junction had 10 bases not matched to a gene; V was cut back by 7 bases and J by 3 bases. The CDR3 has 15 amino acids. Germline assignment: CDR1 SGHDT and CDR2 YYEEEE. The CDR3 loop is CASEPSGSGYYEQYF. CDR3 sequence (DNA): TGTGCCAGCGAACCTAGCGGGAGTGGTTACTACGAGCAGTACTTC. The variable domain in full, with the rest retrieved from reference TRBV5-6 and TRBJ2-7, is DAGVTQSPTHLIKTRGQQVTLRCSPKSGHDTVSWYQQALGQGPQFIFQYYEEEERQRGNFPDRFSGHQFPNYSSELNVNALLLGDSALYLCASEPSGSGYYEQYFGPGTRLTVT.

The chain joins TRBV9 to TRBJ2-1; no clear D. The CDR3 totals 14 residues. V lost 4 bases, J lost 1 base, and 9 bases lay in between. Germline assignment: CDR1 SGDLS and CDR2 YYNGEE. For the CDR3, the DNA is TGTGCCAGCAGCCATTCACCTTCCTACAATGAGCAGTTCTTC. It is translated as CASSHSPSYNEQFF.

This clone appeared a few times. The chain employs TRBV5-6 and TRBJ1-2, with D perhaps matching TRBD1 (6 bases). Between the trimmed V and J ends, which lost 2 bases and 8 bases, there was a span of 19 bases. Germline V lookup: CDR1 SGHDT, CDR2 YYEEEE. The CDR3 has 15 amino acids. CDR3 amino acids: CASSFAFRAGVGYTF. The CDR3 DNA reads TGTGCCAGCAGCTTTGCTTTCAGGGCAGGGGTAGGCTACACCTTC.

V gene TRBV6-5 combines with J gene TRBJ1-1, with D perhaps TRBD1 (6 bases). V shed 7 bases and J shed 0 bases, with 15 bases lying between them. CDR1 MNHEY and CDR2 SVGAGI come from the germline V gene. The CDR3 consists of 15 residues. CDR3: CASKQTGTLNTEAFF. In DNA form, the CDR3 reads TGTGCCAGCAAACAAACAGGGACCCTGAACACTGAAGCTTTCTTT.

The chain carries TRBV6-1 and TRBJ2-7; unclear D gene. CDR1 MNHNS and CDR2 SASEGT come from the germline V gene. Trimming shortened V by 8 bases and J by 3 bases, and 8 bases separated the two germline ends. This CDR3 is 11 amino acids long. The DNA for the CDR3 is TGTGCCAGCTACGATAACTACGAGCAGTACTTC. This sequence encodes CASYDNYEQYF.

The chain carries TRBV6-5 and TRBJ2-7; a possible D gene is TRBD1 (6 bases). This CDR3 contains 11 residues. V gave up 6 bases and J gave up 6 bases, with 9 bases separating them. Germline V gene sequence: CDR1 MNHEY, CDR2 SVGAGI. The CDR3: CASRSGVEQYF. The CDR3 DNA reads as TGTGCCAGCAGATCAGGGGTCGAGCAGTACTTC.

The gene calls are TRBV4-1 and TRBJ2-5; D is perhaps TRBD1 or TRBD2 (7 bases each). In germline, CDR1 is MGHRA, CDR2 YSYEKL. The CDR3 has 16 residues. V gave up 3 bases and J gave up 1 base, with 15 bases separating them. CDR3 sequence (DNA): TGCGCCAGCAGCCAGGGGGGGACAGTAACCCAAGAGACCCAGTACTTC. Amino acids: CASSQGGTVTQETQYF.

This clone was seen a few times. V usage is TRBV5-1 and J usage is TRBJ1-6; 9 bases line up with TRBD1. The germline CDR1 and CDR2 sequences are SGHRS and YFSETQ. J lost 3 bases, V lost 3 bases, and 10 bases had no gene match. The CDR3 has 18 amino acids. The DNA of the CDR3 is TGCGCCAGCAGCTATTCTCCGGGACAGGGAGGCTATAATTCACCCCTCCACTTT. As protein: CASSYSPGQGGYNSPLHF.

As regards this clone: This sequence is one base from a far larger clone and is likely a read error. The chain joins TRBV20-1 to TRBJ1-2, with D unclear. CDR3 length: 8 residues. With 7 bases removed from V and 3 bases from J, the gap between germline ends came to 0 bases. Germline values: CDR1 DFQATT, CDR2 SNEGSKA (reference sequence). The CDR3 DNA reads as TGCAGTGACTATGGCTACACCTTC. Translated, it gives CSDYGYTF.

The genes are TRBV10-2 and TRBJ2-7; D is possibly TRBD1 (5 bases). Germline V CDR1 and CDR2: WSHSY, SAAADI. V shed 5 bases and J shed 6 bases, with 11 bases lying between them. The CDR3 length is 12 residues. The CDR3 DNA reads TGCGCCAGCAGTTTTCAGGGAATCGAGCAGTACTTC. Its protein product is CASSFQGIEQYF.

This chain joins TRBV4-3 and TRBJ1-1, with D maybe TRBD1 (5 bases). The germline V gene encodes CDR1 LGHNA and CDR2 YSLEER. Trimming stripped 1 base from V and 4 bases from J, with 13 bases between. This CDR3 region has 15 residues. The CDR3 reads CASSQGPGSSTEAFF. Here the CDR3 DNA reads TGCGCCAGCAGCCAAGGTCCAGGGTCAAGCACTGAAGCTTTCTTT.

The chain employs TRBV5-1 and TRBJ2-5, with D possibly matching TRBD1 (6 bases). The germline CDR1 and CDR2 sequences are SGHRS and YFSETQ. The CDR3 loop spans 14 amino acids. V lost 4 bases and J 1 base, leaving 11 bases between the germline ends. The DNA for the CDR3 is TGCGCCAGCAGCCAGACAGGTACCCAAGAGACCCAGTACTTC. It encodes CASSQTGTQETQYF.